The 10 T cell receptor beta chains presented below share a single source sample, sequenced in a study of long-term antiretroviral therapy in people with HIV. Running of the v3.0 immunoSEQ assay took place at survey level. TCRdb's copy holds only in-frame clones and misses some; the assay was immunoSEQ multiplex PCR. The sample lists 32,000 or so clones, 70% to 90% occurring once. The sequences come from unsorted PBMCs, collected 3.2 years before starting antiretroviral therapy. The receptor set was obtained from a man in his forties or fifties with HIV.

This clone was counted once. The genes are TRBV19 and TRBJ1-5, with a tentative D call TRBD1 (5 bases). The CDR3 has 16 amino acids. Germline loops: CDR1 LNHDA, CDR2 SQIVND (reference sequence). With 4 bases removed from V and 5 bases from J, the gap between germline ends came to 18 bases. The CDR3 region has the DNA TGTGCCAGTAGTACGAGACAGACCCTCGACGATCAGCCCCAGCATTTT. It specifies CASSTRQTLDDQPQHF.

The V and J genes are TRBV5-4 and TRBJ1-2, with TRBD1 matching 10 bases. This CDR3 region has 15 residues. Germline V gives CDR1 SGHNT, CDR2 YYREEE (reference sequence). V gave up 1 base and J gave up 2 bases; unmatched junction bases: 2. CDR3 coding DNA: TGTGCCAGCAGCTTGCAGGGACAGGGGAACTATGGCTACACCTTC. Its protein product is CASSLQGQGNYGYTF.

This clone was seen only once. The V call is TRBV11-2, the J call TRBJ1-3; a weak D match, TRBD1 (5 bases). The CDR3 length is 14 residues. Germline V gene data show CDR1 as SGHAT and CDR2 as FQNNGV. Trimming stripped 3 bases from V and 8 bases from J, with 14 bases between. CDR3 residues: CASSFRRIGDTIYF. The CDR3 DNA reads as TGTGCCAGCAGCTTTCGACGGATAGGGGACACCATATATTTT.

This chain links TRBV11-2 with TRBJ2-7, with TRBD1 as a possible D gene (5 bases). The CDR3 runs 15 residues. From germline, CDR1 is SGHAT and CDR2 FQNNGV. The V gene lost 5 bases and the J gene lost 0 bases, with 14 bases spanning the gap. DNA for the CDR3: TGTGCCAGCAGCCTGGGGCCAGGATCCTCCTACGAGCAGTACTTC. It specifies CASSLGPGSSYEQYF. Variable domain in full (rest from reference TRBV11-2 and TRBJ2-7): EAGVAQSPRYKIIEKRQSVAFWCNPISGHATLYWYQQILGQGPKLLIQFQNNGVVDDSQLPKDRFSAERLKGVDSTLKIQPAKLEDSAVYLCASSLGPGSSYEQYFGPGTRLTVT.

There are a few counts of this clone. The chain combines TRBV7-6 with TRBJ2-7; D remains ambiguous. Germline V gene data show CDR1 as SGHVS and CDR2 as FNYEAQ. Trimming left V 2 bases short and J 0 bases short, with 5 bases between. There are 13 residues in the CDR3. In DNA, the CDR3 is TGTGCCAGCAGCTTAACCTCCTCCTACGAGCAGTACTTC. Translated: CASSLTSSYEQYF.

CDR3 residues: CASTVSGGKTYNEQFF. The CDR3, as DNA: TGTGCCAGCACTGTAAGCGGGGGTAAAACCTACAATGAGCAGTTCTTC. The chain combines TRBV6-6 with TRBJ2-1; 8 bases map to TRBD2. Germline lookup yields CDR1 MNHNY and CDR2 SVGAGI (reference sequence). Trimming cost V 7 bases and J 2 bases; bases outside gene matches: 10. This CDR3 contains 16 residues.

The V and J genes are TRBV28 and TRBJ2-7; tentative D call: TRBD1 (7 bases). This CDR3 has 14 amino acids. In germline, CDR1 is MDHEN, CDR2 SYDVKM. The V gene lost 7 bases and the J gene lost 4 bases, with 17 bases spanning the gap. CDR3 bases: TGTGCCAGCACCGCGACAGGGAGGAGGTACGAGCAGTACTTC. Its translation is CASTATGRRYEQYF.

The chain is built from TRBV5-1 and TRBJ2-3; TRBD1 or TRBD2 may be the D gene (5 bases each). The CDR3 length is 18 residues. The V gene's germline CDR1 is SGHRS and CDR2 YFSETQ. V was shortened by 2 bases and J by 8 bases, with 27 bases between the two germline ends. In DNA form, the CDR3 reads TGCGCCAGCAGCTTTTTTTTTGGGGGTAGGGGCCGGGCAGCTACGCAGTATTTT. Its protein product is CASSFFFGGRGRAATQYF. Full variable domain (missing parts from reference TRBV5-1 and TRBJ2-3): KAGVTQTPRYLIKTRGQQVTLSCSPISGHRSVSWYQQTPGQGLQFLFEYFSETQRNKGNFPGRFSGRQFSNSRSEMNVSTLELGDSALYLCASSFFFGGRGRAATQYFGPGTRLTVL.

The chain uses TRBV6-6 and TRBJ1-4; tentative D call: TRBD1 (5 bases). The germline V and J ends were trimmed by 6 bases and 8 bases, with 16 bases remaining between them. The CDR3 is made up of 14 amino acids. The V gene's germline CDR1 is MNHNY and CDR2 SVGAGI (reference sequence). CDR3 sequence: CASRQLGADEKLFF. The CDR3 DNA reads as TGTGCCAGCAGGCAACTAGGGGCAGACGAAAAACTGTTTTTT.

The V call is TRBV29-1, the J call TRBJ2-7, with D maybe TRBD2 (6 bases). V lost 8 bases, J lost 2 bases, and 13 bases lay in between. The CDR3 has 12 amino acids. Germline V gene lookup returns CDR1 SQVTM and CDR2 ANQGSEA. The CDR3 DNA is TGCAGCTATAAGACGGGAGCCTACGAGCAGTACTTC. Encoded protein: CSYKTGAYEQYF.